The 20 T cell receptor beta chains presented below share a single source sample, sequenced in a study of shared clonotypes between healthy human individuals. Profiling relied on immunoSEQ multiplex PCR, and the TCRdb table lists in-frame clones only, not all of them. The data hold some 2,000,000 clones, with approximately 94% observed a single time. CD45RO negativity and positive selection for CCR7 defined naive CD8 cells, a population that excluded terminally differentiated effector memory CD45RA+ cells. Sequencing was carried out using naive CD8+ T cells sorted from blood. The receptors derive from a man between 18 and 35 years old in good health.

As concerns this clone: The same CDR3 is also encoded by other DNA sequences in this sample. The rearrangement uses TRBV10-1 and TRBJ1-1; TRBD1 might be the D (5 bases). The CDR3 is 13 residues long. The V and J ends lost 3 bases and 2 bases respectively, with 7 bases between them. Germline CDR1 is WNHNN and CDR2 is SYGVQD (reference sequence). The CDR3 coding sequence is TGCGCCAGCAGTGACGGGGGTAACACTGAAGCTTTCTTT. Translated: CASSDGGNTEAFF.

J is TRBJ2-6 and V is TRBV6-5; D is uncertain. Germline V gene sequence: CDR1 MNHEY, CDR2 SVGAGI. V was trimmed by 5 bases and J by 1 base, leaving 9 bases between them. The CDR3 spans 15 residues. Here the CDR3 reads CASSGRDSGANVLTF. The CDR3 DNA follows: TGTGCCAGCAGTGGTAGGGATTCTGGGGCCAACGTCCTGACTTTC.

V is TRBV5-6 and J is TRBJ2-5; D tentatively fits TRBD1 or TRBD2 (5 bases each). Germline V gene lookup returns CDR1 SGHDT and CDR2 YYEEEE. Trimming removed 4 bases at V and 7 bases at J, with 17 bases between. The CDR3 contains 14 residues. In nucleotides, the CDR3 is TGTGCCAGCAGCCCGGGAAAGGGGACGGGGACCCAGTACTTC. Translated: CASSPGKGTGTQYF.

This chain uses TRBV28 with TRBJ1-3; D possibly corresponds to TRBD1 (6 bases). Germline V CDR1 and CDR2: MDHEN, SYDVKM. This CDR3 contains 18 residues. Trimming took off 1 base at V and 0 bases at J, with 16 bases between the two ends. CDR3 nucleotide sequence: TGTGCCAGCAGTTTATCGGGGGGCCCGGTTCTCTCTGGAAACACCATATATTTT. Encoded protein: CASSLSGGPVLSGNTIYF.

V is TRBV5-1 and J is TRBJ1-2, with TRBD1 as a possible D gene (6 bases). This CDR3 is built from 14 residues. V dropped 4 bases and J dropped 3 bases, with 13 bases sitting between them. Germline V CDR1 and CDR2: SGHRS, YFSETQ. CDR3 nucleotide sequence: TGCGCCAGCAGCGTAGGGGGAGAGTACTATGGCTACACCTTC. Translated: CASSVGGEYYGYTF.

The chain couples TRBV4-3 to TRBJ2-7; 10 bases align to TRBD2. J was trimmed by 6 bases and V by 7 bases; bases with no gene match: 9. The CDR3 is 14 amino acids. CDR1 is LGHNA, CDR2 YSLEER, per germline. The CDR3 DNA sequence: TGCGCCAGCAATCAGCGGGAGGGCTGTGGCGAGCAGTACTTC. Translation gives CASNQREGCGEQYF.

The J gene is TRBJ2-7, the V gene TRBV10-3, with TRBD2 matching over 12 bases. CDR1 is ENHRY and CDR2 is SYGVKD in the germline V gene. The CDR3 runs to 14 residues. V lost 4 bases and J lost 4; bases outside the gene matches: 2. CDR3 loop: CAISGTSGIYEQYF. The DNA for the CDR3 is TGTGCCATCAGTGGGACTAGCGGGATTTACGAGCAGTACTTC.

The chain carries TRBV4-1 and TRBJ2-7; D gene ambiguous. V lost 0 bases and J 3 bases, leaving 12 bases between the germline ends. This CDR3 is built from 15 residues. Germline V gene sequence: CDR1 MGHRA, CDR2 YSYEKL. CDR3 residues: CASSQDASWGYEQYF. The CDR3 DNA follows: TGCGCCAGCAGCCAAGACGCCAGTTGGGGCTACGAGCAGTACTTC.

J is TRBJ2-1 and V is TRBV27; 8 nucleotides match TRBD1. The CDR3 is made up of 13 amino acids. J lost 8 bases, V lost 4 bases, and 4 bases had no gene match. Germline V gene lookup returns CDR1 MNHEY and CDR2 SMNVEV (reference sequence). The CDR3 region has the DNA TGTGCCAGCAGTTCGGCAGGGGGCTATGAGCAGTTCTTC. Its translation: CASSSAGGYEQFF.

Concerning this clone itself: In the same sample, other DNA sequences code for this CDR3. The chain has TRBV30 and TRBJ2-7; D possibly corresponds to TRBD1 (6 bases). Germline values: CDR1 GTSNPN, CDR2 SVGIG (reference sequence). The CDR3 is 13 amino acids. Trimming cost V 1 base and J 4 bases, with 11 bases left between them. The CDR3 DNA sequence: TGTGCCTGGAGTGCCGGGACACCATACGAGCAGTACTTC. It is translated as CAWSAGTPYEQYF.

As to this clone: Different DNA sequences within this sample yield the same CDR3. The V and J genes are TRBV27 and TRBJ2-7; D gene ambiguous. Trimming removed 3 bases from V and 2 bases from J, with 8 bases in between. This CDR3 spans 13 amino acids. Germline loops: CDR1 MNHEY, CDR2 SMNVEV (reference sequence). The CDR3: CASSLAAAYEQYF. The CDR3 coding sequence is TGTGCCAGCAGTTTGGCTGCGGCCTACGAGCAGTACTTC.

The V and J genes are TRBV27 and TRBJ1-2, with 8 bases that match TRBD1. V dropped 2 bases and J dropped 5; count of bases not matched to a gene: 7. From germline, CDR1 is MNHEY and CDR2 SMNVEV (reference sequence). The CDR3 has 15 amino acids. The CDR3 DNA sequence: TGTGCCAGCAGTTTAGCTTCAGGGGGCGGGTATGGCTACACCTTC. It codes for CASSLASGGGYGYTF.

The sample holds one count of this clone. The chain couples TRBV11-2 to TRBJ2-1; D is unresolved. The CDR3 is made up of 14 amino acids. Germline CDR1 reads SGHAT; CDR2 reads FQNNGV. With 5 bases removed from V and 0 bases from J, the gap between germline ends came to 8 bases. The CDR3 sequence: CASSQTPSYNEQFF. CDR3 nucleotide sequence: TGTGCCAGCAGCCAGACCCCCTCCTACAATGAGCAGTTCTTC.

The chain recombines TRBV9 with TRBJ1-1; D is uncertain. From germline, CDR1 is SGDLS and CDR2 YYNGEE. The CDR3 extends over 14 amino acids. V lost 3 bases to trimming and J lost 0 bases, with 9 bases between them. The CDR3 DNA is TGTGCCAGCAGCGCGAGCAGTATGAACACTGAAGCTTTCTTT. Its translation: CASSASSMNTEAFF.

This clone appeared once. V and J are TRBV28 and TRBJ2-1, with D hard to call. Germline values: CDR1 MDHEN, CDR2 SYDVKM. Trimming cost V 5 bases and J 5 bases, with 13 bases left between them. CDR3 size: 14 residues. The CDR3 DNA follows: TGTGCCAGCAGTATCCCGGGCCTAAACAATGAGCAGTTCTTC. Its protein product is CASSIPGLNNEQFF.

This chain links TRBV4-3 with TRBJ2-7; 9 nucleotides agree with TRBD2. The trim removed 4 bases at V and 2 bases at J, leaving 9 bases unmatched. CDR3 length: 16 residues. Germline V gene sequence: CDR1 LGHNA, CDR2 YSLEER. The CDR3 region is CASSPSAGGSPYEQYF. In DNA form, the CDR3 reads TGCGCCAGCAGCCCCTCGGCGGGAGGGTCCCCCTACGAGCAGTACTTC.

J is TRBJ2-7 and V is TRBV7-2, with a possible D match to TRBD1 (6 bases). The germline CDR1 and CDR2 sequences are SGHTA and FQGNSA. CDR3 length: 15 amino acids. Trimming left V 2 bases short and J 4 bases short, with 15 bases between. CDR3 amino acids: CASSLYIARGYEQYF. CDR3 in DNA: TGTGCCAGCAGCTTATATATAGCCAGGGGTTACGAGCAGTACTTC.

This rearrangement joins TRBV7-9 to TRBJ2-7; D might be TRBD1 (5 bases). V was shortened by 5 bases and J by 4 bases, with 15 bases between the two germline ends. The CDR3 totals 14 residues. CDR1 and CDR2 (germline): SEHNR, FQNEAQ (reference sequence). DNA of the CDR3: TGTGCCAGCAGCCCTACAGGACCCTTTTACGAGCAGTACTTC. Translating it yields CASSPTGPFYEQYF.

V and J are TRBV10-3 and TRBJ2-7; possibly TRBD2 for D (6 bases). Trimming stripped 10 bases from V and 3 bases from J, with 16 bases between. The length of the CDR3 is 13 residues. CDR1 is ENHRY, CDR2 SYGVKD, per germline. CDR3 DNA: TGTGCCACCCGATTGGACTATTACTACGAGCAGTACTTC. Encoded protein: CATRLDYYYEQYF.

V gene TRBV10-3 combines with J gene TRBJ2-6; 12 bases map to TRBD1. Germline lookup yields CDR1 ENHRY and CDR2 SYGVKD. The CDR3 covers 19 residues. Trimming took 10 bases from V and 1 from J; bases not matched to a gene: 14. CDR3 coding DNA: TGTGCCACAGCTAGAATCCCGGGACAGGGGGCATCTGGGGCCAACGTCCTGACTTTC. Its translation: CATARIPGQGASGANVLTF.